Listed below are T cell receptor beta chains from one sample, sequenced in a study of spatial heterogeneity in lung cancer. Using its own MiXCR run on the 5' RACE reads, TCRdb lists one record per CDR3 protein. The table records 42,000 or so distinct CDR3 sequences, about 11% of them present only once. The material was PBMCs, obtained at follow-up. These receptors all come from a female donor with early-stage non-small cell lung cancer. CDR3s include the opening cysteine and the closing phenylalanine or tryptophan. The order of the fields is clone size, D gene, V gene, J gene, CDR3 protein, CDR3 DNA. D genes are given only for firm matches. Clone size is not always given. Where it is, it says once, few, many or a class for expanded clones.

clone_size: few; d_call: NA; v_call: TRBV6-6; j_call: TRBJ2-2; cdr3_aa: CASSRRGTGELFF; cdr3_nt: TGTGCCAGCAGCCGTAGGGGTACCGGGGAGCTGTTTTTT
clone_size: many; d_call: NA; v_call: TRBV5-6; j_call: TRBJ2-3; cdr3_aa: CASSLRGFTDTQYF; cdr3_nt: TGTGCCAGCAGCTTGAGAGGGTTCACAGATACGCAGTATTTT
clone_size: many; d_call: NA; v_call: TRBV28; j_call: TRBJ2-7; cdr3_aa: CASSFVGGSYEQYF; cdr3_nt: TGTGCCAGCAGTTTCGTAGGGGGGTCCTACGAGCAGTACTTC
clone_size: NA; d_call: NA; v_call: TRBV5-4; j_call: TRBJ1-4; cdr3_aa: CASSLAGEADYEKLFF; cdr3_nt: TGTGCCAGCAGCTTGGCCGGGGAAGCGGACTATGAAAAACTGTTTTTT
clone_size: few; d_call: NA; v_call: TRBV20-1; j_call: TRBJ1-5; cdr3_aa: CSARDLKGGIEGNQPQHF; cdr3_nt: TGCAGTGCTAGAGATCTGAAGGGAGGGATAGAAGGGAATCAGCCCCAGCATTTT
clone_size: NA; d_call: NA; v_call: TRBV29-1; j_call: TRBJ1-1; cdr3_aa: CSVGQLGTEAFF; cdr3_nt: TGCAGCGTTGGACAGCTGGGGACTGAAGCTTTCTTT
clone_size: few; d_call: TRBD1; v_call: TRBV5-1; j_call: TRBJ2-7; cdr3_aa: CASSQGAGTVNYEQYF; cdr3_nt: TGCGCCAGCAGCCAAGGGGCCGGGACAGTGAACTACGAGCAGTACTTC
clone_size: many; d_call: TRBD1; v_call: TRBV4-1; j_call: TRBJ2-7; cdr3_aa: CASSQEQGLNYEQYF; cdr3_nt: TGCGCCAGCAGCCAAGAACAGGGGCTTAACTACGAGCAGTACTTC
clone_size: many; d_call: NA; v_call: TRBV27; j_call: TRBJ1-1; cdr3_aa: CASSLGGTQGRAFF; cdr3_nt: TGTGCCAGCAGTTTAGGTGGTACCCAAGGAAGGGCTTTCTTT
clone_size: many; d_call: TRBD1; v_call: TRBV10-3; j_call: TRBJ1-1; cdr3_aa: CASRTGDTEAFF; cdr3_nt: TGTGCCAGCCGGACAGGGGACACTGAAGCTTTCTTT
clone_size: many; d_call: NA; v_call: TRBV7-3; j_call: TRBJ2-2; cdr3_aa: CASSPGRVRTGELFF; cdr3_nt: TGTGCCAGCAGCCCCGGAAGGGTTCGGACCGGGGAGCTGTTTTTT
clone_size: once; d_call: NA; v_call: TRBV12-3/TRBV12-4; j_call: TRBJ1-2; cdr3_aa: CASSSWSSNYGYTF; cdr3_nt: TGTGCCAGCAGTTCCTGGAGCTCTAACTATGGCTACACCTTC
clone_size: NA; d_call: NA; v_call: TRBV5-1; j_call: TRBJ1-1; cdr3_aa: CASSVREGNTEAFF; cdr3_nt: TGCGCCAGCAGCGTTCGAGAGGGGAACACTGAAGCTTTCTTT
clone_size: NA; d_call: NA; v_call: TRBV5-8; j_call: TRBJ2-2; cdr3_aa: CASSPGQNTGELFF; cdr3_nt: TGTGCCAGCAGCCCCGGGCAGAACACCGGGGAGCTGTTTTTT
clone_size: many; d_call: NA; v_call: TRBV20-1; j_call: TRBJ2-5; cdr3_aa: CSARAQETQYF; cdr3_nt: TGCAGTGCTAGAGCCCAAGAGACCCAGTACTTC
clone_size: few; d_call: TRBD2; v_call: TRBV10-3; j_call: TRBJ2-7; cdr3_aa: CAISGGLAGIYEQYF; cdr3_nt: TGTGCCATCAGTGGGGGACTAGCGGGGATCTACGAGCAGTACTTC
clone_size: NA; d_call: NA; v_call: TRBV4-2; j_call: TRBJ2-1; cdr3_aa: CASSQAPLMSMDSYNEQFF; cdr3_nt: TGTGCCAGCAGCCAAGCTCCGCTAATGAGCATGGACTCCTACAATGAGCAGTTCTTC